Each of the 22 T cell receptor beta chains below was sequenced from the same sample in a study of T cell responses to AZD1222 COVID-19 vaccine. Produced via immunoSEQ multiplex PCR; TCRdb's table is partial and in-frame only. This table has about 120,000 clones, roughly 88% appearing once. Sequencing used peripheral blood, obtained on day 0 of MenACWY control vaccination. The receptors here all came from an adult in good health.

CDR3 in DNA: TGCGCCAGCAGCTCCGCAGGGGGGGACTACGAGCAGTACTTC. The encoded protein is CASSSAGGDYEQYF. This chain uses TRBV5-1 with TRBJ2-7; D tentatively fits TRBD1 or TRBD2 (7 bases each). The CDR3 contains 14 residues. Trimming stripped 3 bases from V and 3 bases from J, with 13 bases between. Germline-derived CDR1 and CDR2 are SGHRS and YFSETQ.

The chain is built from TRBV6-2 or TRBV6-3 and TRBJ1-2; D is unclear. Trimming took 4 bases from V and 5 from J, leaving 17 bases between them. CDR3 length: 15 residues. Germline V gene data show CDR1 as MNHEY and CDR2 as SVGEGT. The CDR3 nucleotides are TGTGCCAGCAGTTTAAGAGGGCCAGAACTATATGGCTACACCTTC. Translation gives CASSLRGPELYGYTF.

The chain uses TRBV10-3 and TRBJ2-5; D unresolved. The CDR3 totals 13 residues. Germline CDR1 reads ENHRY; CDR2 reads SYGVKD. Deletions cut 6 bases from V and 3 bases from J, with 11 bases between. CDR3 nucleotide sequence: TGTGCCATCAGCCAGGATCTCGAAGAGACCCAGTACTTC. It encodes CAISQDLEETQYF.

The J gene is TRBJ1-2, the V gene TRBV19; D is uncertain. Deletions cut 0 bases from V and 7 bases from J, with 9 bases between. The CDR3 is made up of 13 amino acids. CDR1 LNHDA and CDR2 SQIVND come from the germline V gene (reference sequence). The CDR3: CASSIDGGRGYTF. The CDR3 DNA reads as TGTGCCAGTAGTATAGATGGAGGACGTGGCTACACCTTC.

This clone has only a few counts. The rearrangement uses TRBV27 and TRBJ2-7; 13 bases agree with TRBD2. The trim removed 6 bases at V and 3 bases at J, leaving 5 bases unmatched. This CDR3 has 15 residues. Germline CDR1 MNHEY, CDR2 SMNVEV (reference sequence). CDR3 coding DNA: TGTGCCAGCAGCTCGGGACTAGCGGGGTTCTACGAGCAGTACTTC. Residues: CASSSGLAGFYEQYF.

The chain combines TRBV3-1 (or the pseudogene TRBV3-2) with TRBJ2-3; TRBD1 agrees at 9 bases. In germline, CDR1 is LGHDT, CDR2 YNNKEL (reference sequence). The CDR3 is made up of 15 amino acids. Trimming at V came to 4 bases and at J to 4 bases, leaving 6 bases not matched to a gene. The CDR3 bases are TGTGCCAGCAGCCTACGGGACAGGGACTCAGATACGCAGTATTTT. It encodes CASSLRDRDSDTQYF.

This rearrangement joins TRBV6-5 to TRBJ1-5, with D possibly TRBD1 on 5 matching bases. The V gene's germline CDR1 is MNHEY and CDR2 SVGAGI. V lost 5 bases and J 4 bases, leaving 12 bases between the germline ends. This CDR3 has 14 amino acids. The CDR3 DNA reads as TGTGCCAGCAGTCCCGGGACGGGGAATCAGCCCCAGCATTTT. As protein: CASSPGTGNQPQHF.

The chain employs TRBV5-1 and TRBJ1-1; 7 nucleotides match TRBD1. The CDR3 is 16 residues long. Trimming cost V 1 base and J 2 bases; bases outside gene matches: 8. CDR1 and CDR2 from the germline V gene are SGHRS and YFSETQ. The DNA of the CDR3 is TGCGCCAGCAGCTTGCGGCCAGGGGGTTTAAACACTGAAGCTTTCTTT. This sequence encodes CASSLRPGGLNTEAFF.

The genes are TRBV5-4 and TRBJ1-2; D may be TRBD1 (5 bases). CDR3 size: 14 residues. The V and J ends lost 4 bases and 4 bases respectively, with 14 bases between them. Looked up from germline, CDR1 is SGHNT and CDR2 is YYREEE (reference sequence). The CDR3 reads CASSDTGPSYGYTF. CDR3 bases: TGTGCCAGCAGCGATACAGGACCTTCCTATGGCTACACCTTC.

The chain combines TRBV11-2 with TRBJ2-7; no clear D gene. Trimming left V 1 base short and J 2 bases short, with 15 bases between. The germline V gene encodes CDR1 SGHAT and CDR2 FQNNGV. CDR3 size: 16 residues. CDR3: CASSLVAAPGAYEQYF. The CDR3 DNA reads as TGTGCCAGCAGCTTAGTTGCGGCTCCCGGAGCCTACGAGCAGTACTTC.

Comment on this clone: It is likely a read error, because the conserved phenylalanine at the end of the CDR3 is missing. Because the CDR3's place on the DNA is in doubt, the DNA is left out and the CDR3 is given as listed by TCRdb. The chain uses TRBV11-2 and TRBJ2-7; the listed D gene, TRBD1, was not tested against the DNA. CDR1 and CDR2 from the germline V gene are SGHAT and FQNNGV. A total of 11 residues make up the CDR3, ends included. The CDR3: CASSLGQGPQY.

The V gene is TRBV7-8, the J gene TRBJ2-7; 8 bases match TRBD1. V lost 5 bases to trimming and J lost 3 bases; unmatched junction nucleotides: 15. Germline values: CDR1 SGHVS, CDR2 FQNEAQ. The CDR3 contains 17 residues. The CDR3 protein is CASSPGDRTLGNYEQYF. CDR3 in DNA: TGTGCCAGCAGCCCGGGGGACAGGACACTTGGGAACTACGAGCAGTACTTC.

CDR3: CASSDDITGPQHF. The CDR3 nucleotides read TGTGCCAGCAGTGACGATATTACAGGGCCCCAGCATTTT. The chain recombines TRBV25-1 with TRBJ1-5; a possible D gene is TRBD1 (5 bases). This CDR3 region has 13 residues. V shed 3 bases and J shed 9 bases, with 12 bases lying between them. Germline V CDR1 and CDR2: MGHDK, SYGVNS. Supplemented by reference TRBV25-1 and TRBJ1-5, the full variable domain reads EADIYQTPRYLVIGTGKKITLECSQTMGHDKMYWYQQDPGMELHLIHYSYGVNSTEKGDLSSESTVSRIRTEHFPLTLESARPSHTSQYLCASSDDITGPQHFGDGTRLSIL.

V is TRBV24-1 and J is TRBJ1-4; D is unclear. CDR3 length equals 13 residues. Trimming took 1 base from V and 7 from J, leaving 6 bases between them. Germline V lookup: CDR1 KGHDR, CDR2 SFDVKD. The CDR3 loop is CATSDFVGEKLFF. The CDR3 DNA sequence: TGTGCCACCAGTGATTTTGTCGGTGAAAAACTGTTTTTT.

The CDR3 DNA reads as TGTGCCAGCAATGTGGCGGGAGGGCCCACAGATACGCAGTATTTT. It codes for CASNVAGGPTDTQYF. The chain links TRBV6-5 to TRBJ2-3; 9 bases line up with TRBD2. Germline V gene lookup returns CDR1 MNHEY and CDR2 SVGAGI. This CDR3 is built from 15 residues. The V segment lost 7 bases and the J segment 2 bases; nucleotides outside the gene matches: 7.

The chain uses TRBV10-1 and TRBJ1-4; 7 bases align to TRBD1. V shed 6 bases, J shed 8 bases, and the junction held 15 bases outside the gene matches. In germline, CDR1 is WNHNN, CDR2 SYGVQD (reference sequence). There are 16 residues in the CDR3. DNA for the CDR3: TGCGCCAGCAGCGAAGCACGAGGGACAGATAAGGAAAAACTGTTTTTT. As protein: CASSEARGTDKEKLFF.

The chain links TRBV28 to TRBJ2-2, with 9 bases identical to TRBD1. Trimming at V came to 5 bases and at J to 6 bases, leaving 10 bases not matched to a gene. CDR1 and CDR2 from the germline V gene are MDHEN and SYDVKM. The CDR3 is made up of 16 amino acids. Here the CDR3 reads CASSPPGQGIPGELFF. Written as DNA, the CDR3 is TGTGCCAGCAGTCCCCCAGGACAGGGGATACCCGGGGAGCTGTTTTTT.

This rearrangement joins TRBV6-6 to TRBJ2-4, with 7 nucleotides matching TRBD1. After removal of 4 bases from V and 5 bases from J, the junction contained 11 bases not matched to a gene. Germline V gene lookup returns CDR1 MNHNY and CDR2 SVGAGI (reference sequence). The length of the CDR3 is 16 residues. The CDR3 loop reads CASSFSHDRAQNIQYF. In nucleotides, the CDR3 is TGTGCCAGCAGTTTCTCCCATGACAGGGCACAAAACATTCAGTACTTC.

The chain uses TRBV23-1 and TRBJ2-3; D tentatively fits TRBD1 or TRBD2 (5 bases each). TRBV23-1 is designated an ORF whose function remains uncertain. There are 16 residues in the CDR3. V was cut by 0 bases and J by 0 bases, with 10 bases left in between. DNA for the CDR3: TGCGCCAGCAGTCAATCGGGGGAACCCAGCACAGATACGCAGTATTTT. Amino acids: CASSQSGEPSTDTQYF.

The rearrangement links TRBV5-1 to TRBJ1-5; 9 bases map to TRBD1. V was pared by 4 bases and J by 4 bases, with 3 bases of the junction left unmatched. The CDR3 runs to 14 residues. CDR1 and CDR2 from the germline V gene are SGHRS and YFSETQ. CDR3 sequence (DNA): TGCGCCAGCAGCCCGGGGACAGGGAATCAGCCCCAGCATTTT. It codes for CASSPGTGNQPQHF.

CDR3: CASSLISLTTNTGELFF. DNA for the CDR3: TGTGCCAGCAGTTTAATTTCTCTAACTACGAACACCGGGGAGCTGTTTTTT. The chain employs TRBV28 and TRBJ2-2; D remains ambiguous. V was trimmed by 2 bases and J by 0 bases, leaving 13 bases between them. Germline V CDR1 and CDR2: MDHEN, SYDVKM. The CDR3 extends over 17 amino acids. Full variable domain (outside the CDR3, taken from reference TRBV28 and TRBJ2-2): DVKVTQSSRYLVKRTGEKVFLECVQDMDHENMFWYRQDPGLGLRLIYFSYDVKMKEKGDIPEGYSVSREKKERFSLILESASTNQTSMYLCASSLISLTTNTGELFFGEGSRLTVL.

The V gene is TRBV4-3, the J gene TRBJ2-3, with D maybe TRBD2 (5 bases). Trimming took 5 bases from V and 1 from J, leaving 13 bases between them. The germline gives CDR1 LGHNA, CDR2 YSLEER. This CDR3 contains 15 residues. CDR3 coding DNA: TGCGCCAGCAGCTCAGGAGGTATGCGCACAGATACGCAGTATTTT. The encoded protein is CASSSGGMRTDTQYF.